This TCR beta chain was sequenced for a study of cytomegalovirus exposure and HLA in healthy donors (dated by TCRdb to the late 2010s). Notes on the research overall: An earlier analysis of some 500 of the donors reported 276 Gb of sequence data and 117 million unique TCR beta sequences from some 180 million T cells. About 300 gigabases of sequencing data and approximately 84 million unique TCR sequences were included in an early release covering about 620 HLA-typed donors. Of the 300 to 500 genotyped donors, 75% to 85% were placed in the genetic ancestry cluster associated with self-reported Caucasian donors. The study aimed to test whether cataloging public T cell receptors could reveal signatures of past pathogen exposure. The study used immunosequencing to profile the T cell repertoires of approximately 630 subjects and linked those repertoires to cytomegalovirus serostatus. In addition to the first cohort of approximately 670 subjects, a separate validation cohort of approximately 110 different subjects was used. To predict cytomegalovirus infection status, the study combined high-throughput TCR immunosequencing, statistical association of individual TCRs with disease status, and machine learning. In a later analysis, previously published TCR beta repertoires from about 670 donors were re-analyzed and high-resolution HLA genotyping was added so that TCR occurrence patterns could be studied. The later analysis used no new phenotypic data to find candidate immune exposures, relying instead on TCR beta sequences and their occurrence across donors. In an earlier analysis of about 590 of the donors, high-throughput TCR beta sequencing was used to judge whether each TCR beta V gene segment behaved as functional or pseudogenic. Donor age, sex, ethnicity and CMV serostatus were compiled together with the repertoire data. In a later genetic analysis, genome-wide SNP genotypes for about 65% of the roughly 670 donors were used, and that subset was treated as a discovery cohort. Every repertoire in the discovery cohort had been generated on one and the same sequencing platform. Class I and class II HLA loci were covered by the typing at four-digit resolution. Typing coverage differed by locus: A, B, C, DRB1 and DQB1 were typed in roughly 620-630 donors, DQA1 in 500 to 550, DPA1 in around 600, and DPB1 in just under 480. Several DR-DQ haplotypes were handled as single units for association and clustering because linkage in the cohort was strong. Across some 400 genotyped donors of the cohort, an average of about 240,000 unique TCR beta nucleotide sequences per donor were sequenced, and around 19% of those sequences were non-productive. General conclusions and limits of the study: Assigning TCR associations to individual alleles was difficult when HLA alleles, especially DR and DQ, strongly co-occurred. A later analysis reported that several top co-occurrence clusters appeared linked to parvovirus B19, influenza, CMV and Epstein-Barr virus. The authors suggested that the approach could potentially be generalized to other disease states and immunological phenotypes. In a later analysis, TCR association rates were found to vary across HLA loci, with the most associated TCRs seen for DRB1 alleles and the fewest for HLA-C alleles. In an earlier analysis of around 600 of the donors, most TCR beta V segments were observed in productive rearrangements about 87% or about 30% of the time, broadly matching IMGT annotations. A later analysis found that HLA-associated TCR beta chains were more clonally expanded and had lower generation probabilities than equally common non-associated chains. The earlier analysis of almost 600 of the donors excluded fewer than 20 rarely observed V segments, including chromosome 9 orphons, because counts were too low. Cytomegalovirus status was reported to be diagnosed by the classifier with high specificity and sensitivity in both the original and validation cohorts. The presence/absence analyses assumed that sequencing depth was roughly uniform across donors, and that assumption may not be true. A cluster of highly shared sequence variants was judged likely to be a technical artifact of the sequencing pipeline. This cohort had only TCR beta chains sequenced, and the lack of alpha or paired-chain data limited which features could be detected. A later analysis associated about 17,000 TCR beta sequences with specific HLA alleles at a false discovery rate of 0.05. In vitro tests confirmed that three of the cytomegalovirus-associated TCR beta chains recognize cytomegalovirus antigens. A later analysis found that most CMV-associated TCR beta chains appeared HLA-restricted, with HLA associations seemingly driven largely by CMV exposure. Linkage disequilibrium might explain the correlated functional status among segregating V segments, but an unknown experimental factor could not be ruled out. Compared with the approximately 670-donor mean, donors in an Asian-associated ancestry cluster had fewer N-insertions in productive TCRs, according to a later genetic analysis. Because HLA typing was missing for some donors at each locus, association tests included only the typed subset. In the study, 150 to 200 TCR beta chains were listed as associated with cytomegalovirus. CMV serostatus was the only immune exposure information available for the cohort. A further reported finding was that TCR beta sequences accurately predicted the HLA-A and HLA-B alleles for most subjects in the first cohort. A later genetic analysis associated a missense DCLRE1C variant with V-gene and J-gene trimming of TCR beta chains, and an independent cohort replicated the association. Because the 87-base-pair reads could not distinguish some IMGT-functional V segments, including TRBV6-2 and TRBV6-3, those segments were excluded. While some public TCRs were present in many individuals, most TCR sequences turned up only very rarely across donors.

Regarding this clone: No antigen is known for it. The input lacks base qualities; no much larger clone sits a single base away.

V ends up 3 bases short and J 0 bases short, with an unmatched junction base count of 6. CDR1 and CDR2, looked up from the germline V gene, are KGHSH and LQKENI. The CDR3 covers 16 residues, taking in both the cysteine and the phenylalanine. Only the CDR3 DNA is retained, 48 bases long and in frame from the first base. The cohort comprised under 700 healthy bone marrow donors. All cohort members were sampled while nominally healthy, although unrecorded immune exposures were likely present. The donor was CMV seropositive and belonged to the group of more than 250 seropositive cohort members. A peripheral blood sample was collected from each donor, and TCR beta sequencing was performed on peripheral blood mononuclear cells. Genomic DNA was extracted from the blood cell samples with the Qiagen DNeasy Blood Extraction Kit. Receptor amplification or capture employed the immunoSEQ multiplex PCR assay. A mixture of 60 forward primers for TCR Vbeta segments and 13 reverse primers for TCR Jbeta segments was used in the multiplex PCR. Amplification of the CDR3 region of rearranged TCR beta genes was performed with a multiplex PCR assay on genomic DNA. The amplified TCR beta libraries were sequenced on the Illumina HiSeq System as 87-base-pair reads. The source study handled its data this way. A later analysis tallied 75 million to 95 million unique TCR beta chains across the 610 or so repertoires, and around 9.9 million of those chains were shared by two or more donors. A nearest-neighbor algorithm error-corrected the raw reads and collapsed the reads into unique sequences, merging closely related sequences to remove PCR and sequencing errors. Alignment of CDR3 sequences to IMGT reference sequences was used to assign V, D and J gene segments. For a sequence to be retained, a match of at least six nucleotides to both a V gene segment and a J gene segment was required. A rearrangement was called productive if the CDR3 had no stop codons and remained in frame with V and J, and every other rearrangement was called non-productive. CDR3 was defined by IMGT convention, running from the second conserved V-encoded cysteine to the conserved J-encoded phenylalanine. Sequences without an unambiguous match to a single V gene segment were excluded from the earlier analysis of several hundred of the donors. An earlier analysis of fewer than 750 of the donors classified V segments as functional when productive rearrangements were above 56.7% and as segregating when the standard deviation between donors was above 5%. A statistical classification framework was built to diagnose cytomegalovirus status from the catalog of TCR beta chain sequences. A later analysis assigned V and J genes by comparing TCR nucleotide sequences with IMGT/GENE-DB human TR gene sequences. A later analysis assigned CDR3 sequences and most-parsimonious VDJ recombination scenarios with the TCRdist pipeline. In a later analysis, each TCR beta chain was defined by its CDR3 amino acid sequence together with its V-gene family, and reads lacking a unique V-gene family were excluded. In a later analysis, several hundred highly shared, low-generation-probability nucleotide sequences were removed to address suspected cross-contamination and a sequencing artifact. For each public chain, a later analysis derived a clonal expansion index from normalized ranks of inferred template counts within each repertoire. A later analysis computed generation probabilities with a VDJ recombination model fitted to out-of-frame rearrangements, and checked the results against IGoR. A later analysis scored TCR-TCR, TCR-HLA and TCR-CMV co-occurrence with hypergeometric tests, applying a repertoire-size bias correction to TCR pairs. A later analysis estimated false discovery rates by permuting HLA or CMV assignments 20 times. A later analysis grouped co-occurring TCRs with DBSCAN, adding TCRdist sequence similarity when clustering within HLA-allele-positive subsets. Co-occurrence clustering excluded repertoires with fewer than 30,000 or more than 120,000 public chains, plus five with anomalous nucleotide sharing. Drawn from immuneACCESS, this table holds only the in-frame rearrangements with V and J called that TCRdb kept. Clones are partly lost; checked studies trace under half to an unresolved V gene and leave the rest unexplained. Clone size and V and J calls were adopted from that table, with D and trimming inferred from the DNA. The table for this sample lists under 200,000 clones; roughly 80% of them were counted only once. The top ten hold 8.5% of the sample.

The chain is made from TRBV18 and TRBJ1-1; TRBD1 fits 8 bases in the junction. The material sequenced was PBMCs. This sequence originates from a male donor in good health and CMV-seropositive. The CDR3 here reads CASSPPGGQVNTEAFF. The DNA sequence is TGTGCCAGCTCACCCCCAGGGGGCCAAGTGAACACTGAAGCTTTCTTT. With the rest looked up from the reference TRBV18 and TRBJ1-1 genes rather than sequenced, the full variable domain is NAGVMQNPRHLVRRRGQEARLRCSPMKGHSHVYWYRQLPEEGLKFMVYLQKENIIDESGMPKERFSAEFPKEGPSILRIQQVVRGDSAAYFCASSPPGGQVNTEAFFGQGTRLTVV.